The 4 T cell receptor beta chains below were found in one sample sequenced in a study of Graves' ophthalmopathy and Graves' hyperthyroidism. RNA transcripts yielded amplified TCR beta CDR3 regions. An initial RT-PCR round employing HTBI primers preceded a second-round multiplex PCR. TCRdb processed the multiplex PCR reads anew with MiXCR; each CDR3 protein has one entry. The sample lists roughly 300,000 distinct CDR3 sequences, roughly 17% occurring once. Material for sequencing was peripheral blood. The receptor set was obtained from an adult man with Graves' ophthalmopathy.

The rearrangement uses TRBV28 and TRBJ1-1; 9 bases line up with TRBD1. CDR3 size: 14 residues. The V segment lost 3 bases and the J segment 3 bases; nucleotides outside the gene matches: 2. The germline gives CDR1 MDHEN, CDR2 SYDVKM. This CDR3 is CASSLRTGDTEAFF. Here the CDR3 DNA reads TGTGCCAGCAGTTTGCGGACAGGGGACACTGAAGCTTTCTTT.

This clonotype was recorded a few times. CDR3 loop: CASRTTNYGYTF. The CDR3 DNA is TGTGCCAGCCGGACCACTAACTATGGCTACACCTTC. The rearrangement uses TRBV6-1 and TRBJ1-2, with D unresolved. V lost 8 bases to trimming and J lost 0 bases, with 7 bases between them. Per the germline V gene, CDR1 is MNHNS and CDR2 is SASEGT. The CDR3 has 12 residues.

This clonotype was counted at least ten times. The chain recombines TRBV20-1 with TRBJ2-5; D unresolved. This CDR3 is 14 amino acids long. Germline V gene data show CDR1 as DFQATT and CDR2 as SNEGSKA (reference sequence). Trimming took 6 bases from V and 7 from J, leaving 21 bases between them. CDR3 amino acids: CSASRETQEVTQYF. The CDR3 DNA reads as TGCAGTGCAAGTCGCGAAACCCAAGAAGTGACCCAGTACTTC.

This clonotype was found many times. The CDR3 loop reads CASSEPWTGRFIVDNQPQHF. The CDR3 DNA reads TGTGCCAGCAGTGAACCCTGGACAGGGAGGTTTATTGTCGACAATCAGCCCCAGCATTTT. J is TRBJ1-5 and V is TRBV2; 8 bases are a match to TRBD1. The length of the CDR3 is 20 residues. J was trimmed by 3 bases and V by 2 bases; bases with no gene match: 18. Germline V gene data show CDR1 as SNHLY and CDR2 as FYNNEI.